This paragraph covers one T cell receptor beta chain sequence. No antigen is known for it. Per-base qualities were not stored, and no clone one base away is much larger. The sample has other DNA sequences that encode this CDR3 too. At one collaborating source in Seattle, patients were enrolled during active infection and were followed longitudinally through the course of disease. Each collaborating institution followed its own protocols to collect whole blood in K2EDTA tubes. For TCRbeta analysis, collaborator samples were shipped as frozen whole blood, as isolated PBMCs, or as DNA extracted from either sample type. This entry comes from a study of blood T cell repertoires in COVID-19 (dated by TCRdb to about 2020). Concerning the study at large: Collaborator samples came from the United States, Italy and Spain and covered acute and convalescent phases of COVID-19. The dataset comprised deeply sampled blood TCRbeta repertoires from subjects exposed to, actively infected with, or recovered from COVID-19. The prospective study material was composed of cDNA or gDNA derived from T cells, B-cell-depleted T cells, or PBMCs. Nearly every sample came with metadata listing a de-identified subject ID, COVID-19 status, age in years and sex. HLA class I and class II types, where available, came from metadata supplied by the sample provider rather than from assay-based typing. Samples came from the ongoing ImmuneRACE study (first 160 participants) plus 1,254 subjects from 6 global collaborators. The repertoires were made available in a free public database intended to serve as a resource for research on the immune response to SARS-CoV-2. Beyond this particular receptor, the publication reports: How much clinical and demographic metadata was included differed by source and by participant, and the metadata was provided uncurated.

V loses 0 bases, J loses 2 bases, and the germline ends lie 7 bases apart. The germline V gene gives CDR1 as MGHRA and CDR2 as YSYEKL. The CDR3 goes from the cysteine to the phenylalanine over 14 residues. The CDR3 DNA has 42 bases and is translated from base 1. The immunoSEQ Assay, a bias-controlled multiplex PCR, was used to amplify TCRbeta CDR3 regions from genomic DNA. The published analysis was carried out like this. The number of nucleated cells in each sample was estimated by amplification of reference gene primers within the assay. Sequence reads were collapsed and filtered to measure the absolute abundance of every unique TCRbeta CDR3 rearrangement. Productive Simpson clonality was computed per sample as the square root of Simpson's diversity index over productive rearrangements. Here the immuneACCESS table is served through TCRdb, limited to in-frame sequences with V and J called. Missing clones are a known gap in these copies; in checked studies unresolved V genes cover under half, and the rest lacks a known reason. The V and J calls and the clone size are those of that table, but D and trimming were determined from the DNA. The sample includes 150,000 to 200,000 clones, with about 90% observed a single time. Roughly 4.8% of the sample goes to the ten largest clones.

The origin of this receptor is a man aged 30 to 39 with COVID-19, enrolled during active disease. The chain couples TRBV4-1 to TRBJ1-2, with no confidently assigned D gene. Source material: peripheral blood. The CDR3 reads CASSQDQRNYGYTF. The nucleotide sequence reads TGCGCCAGCAGCCAAGATCAGAGGAACTATGGCTACACCTTC.